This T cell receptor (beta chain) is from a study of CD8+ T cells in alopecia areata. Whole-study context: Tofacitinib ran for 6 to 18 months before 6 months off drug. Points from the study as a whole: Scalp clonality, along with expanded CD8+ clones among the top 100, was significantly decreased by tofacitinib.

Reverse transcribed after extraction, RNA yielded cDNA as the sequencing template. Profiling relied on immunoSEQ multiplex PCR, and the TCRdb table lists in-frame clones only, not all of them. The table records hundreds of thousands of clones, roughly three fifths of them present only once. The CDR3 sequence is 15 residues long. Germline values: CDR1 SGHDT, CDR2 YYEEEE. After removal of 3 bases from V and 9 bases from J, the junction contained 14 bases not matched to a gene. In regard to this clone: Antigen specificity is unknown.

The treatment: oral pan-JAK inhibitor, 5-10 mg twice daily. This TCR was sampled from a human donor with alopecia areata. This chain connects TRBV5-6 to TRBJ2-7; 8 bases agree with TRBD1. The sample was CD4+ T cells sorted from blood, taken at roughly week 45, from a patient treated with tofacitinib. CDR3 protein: CASSYVQGARSLQYF. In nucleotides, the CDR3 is TGTGCCAGCAGCTACGTTCAGGGGGCGCGTTCTTTGCAGTACTTC.